The 2 T cell receptor beta chains reported below all come from one sample, sequenced in a study of shared clonotypes between healthy human individuals. Libraries were prepared by immunoSEQ multiplex PCR; TCRdb keeps only in-frame clonotypes and omits some of them. Among over a million clones listed, around 76% were seen once. Sequencing was done on a sample of memory CD4+ T cells sorted from blood. Regarding subset: CD45RA-negative fraction. The receptors were sampled from a man younger than 35 in good health.

The chain recombines TRBV19 with TRBJ1-3; D is unresolved. Germline CDR1 reads LNHDA; CDR2 reads SQIVND (reference sequence). The length of the CDR3 is 16 residues. The V end lost 5 bases, the J end lost 0 bases, and 14 bases lay between the germline ends. The CDR3 region has the DNA TGTGCCAGTAGTCCCACCTCCCTTCCCTCTGGAAACACCATATATTTT. It yields the protein CASSPTSLPSGNTIYF.

CDR3 DNA sequence: TGCGCCAGCAAGTCCGCCGGACCCCCCGGGGAGCTGTTTTTT. Its translation is CASKSAGPPGELFF. The V call is TRBV5-1, the J call TRBJ2-2; D call uncertain. The V end lost 6 bases, the J end lost 6 bases, and 15 bases lay between the germline ends. Germline assignment: CDR1 SGHRS and CDR2 YFSETQ. This CDR3 comprises 14 residues.